This T cell receptor beta chain was sequenced during a study of human versus mouse CDR3 diversity and MHC coevolution. General study results and limits: Most of the three human donors had the lowest clonal inequality. Compared with mice, human CDR3s carried more deletions and insertions on average.

Sequenced by immunoSEQ multiplex PCR; TCRdb stores in-frame clones only, minus some. The sample has tens of thousands of clones, around 94% seen once. About this clone itself: The antigen is undetermined.

The CDR3 is made up of 15 amino acids. V shed 0 bases and J 5 bases; nucleotides not matched to a gene: 8. From germline, CDR1 is SQVTM and CDR2 ANQGSEA. The V call is TRBV29-1, the J call TRBJ2-5, with 8 bases aligning to TRBD2. The receptor was isolated from a person between 60 and 70 years old in good health. The sample consisted of naive CD4+ T cells from blood. Subset described: CD45RO-negative CD62L-positive naive CD4 T cells. Written as DNA, the CDR3 is TGCAGCGTTGAAGATCCCAGGTCGGGGGGGGAGACCCAGTACTTC. It codes for CSVEDPRSGGETQYF.